These 6 T cell receptor beta chains were sequenced from one sample in a study of T cells in Graves' hyperthyroidism and ophthalmopathy. RNA transcripts gave rise to amplified TCR beta CDR3 regions. Using the HTBI primer set, a first-round RT-PCR was run on the TCR CDR3. Via MiXCR, TCRdb re-called the multiplex PCR reads, giving one row per CDR3 protein. The table records hundreds of thousands of distinct CDR3 sequences, 30% to 40% of them present only once. Sequenced material: blood. These receptors were collected from a woman in her thirties or forties with Graves' hyperthyroidism.

This clonotype was picked up many times. The chain uses TRBV7-2 and TRBJ1-1; 11 bases are a match to TRBD1. Germline CDR1 reads SGHTA; CDR2 reads FQGNSA. The CDR3 is 16 amino acids. Trimming at V came to 5 bases and at J to 3 bases, leaving 8 bases not matched to a gene. The CDR3 reads CASSPRTGGLYTEAFF. The DNA for the CDR3 is TGTGCCAGCAGCCCTAGGACAGGGGGCTTGTACACTGAAGCTTTCTTT.

This clonotype came up a few times. The DNA of the CDR3 is TGCGCCAGCAGCTTGAGTCCGCATGAAAAACTGTTTTTT. Translating gives CASSLSPHEKLFF. J is TRBJ1-4 and V is TRBV5-1; D gene unclear. The CDR3 spans 13 residues. V was trimmed by 1 base and J by 6 bases, leaving 7 bases between them. CDR1 and CDR2 (germline): SGHRS, YFSETQ.

This clonotype was recorded at least ten times. The chain combines TRBV2 with TRBJ2-5; either TRBD1 or TRBD2 may fit D (7 bases each). This CDR3 spans 16 amino acids. The ends were cut back, 2 bases at V and 4 bases at J, with 17 bases in the middle. Germline V CDR1 and CDR2: SNHLY, FYNNEI. The CDR3 sequence: CASSEQYRGGGETQYF. Here the CDR3 DNA reads TGTGCCAGCAGTGAACAGTACAGGGGAGGGGGAGAGACCCAGTACTTC. Full variable domain (missing parts from reference TRBV2 and TRBJ2-5): EPEVTQTPSHQVTQMGQEVILRCVPISNHLYFYWYRQILGQKVEFLVSFYNNEISEKSEIFDDQFSVERPDGSNFTLKIRSTKLEDSAMYFCASSEQYRGGGETQYFGPGTRLLVL.

J is TRBJ2-7 and V is TRBV20-1; TRBD2 matches at 12 bases. CDR3 length: 15 residues. Germline-derived CDR1 and CDR2 are DFQATT and SNEGSKA (reference sequence). Here the CDR3 reads CSVASGGAILGEQYF. Here the CDR3 DNA reads TGCAGCGTTGCTAGCGGGGGGGCAATATTGGGTGAGCAGTACTTC.

Comments on this clonotype: It may be a read error: a sequence one base away is much more abundant. The chain carries TRBV9 and TRBJ1-5; D is ambiguous. From germline, CDR1 is SGDLS and CDR2 YYNGEE. The length of the CDR3 is 14 residues. Here the CDR3 DNA reads TGTGCCAGCAGCTTCGGATATAGCGATCAGCCCCAGCATTTT. It is translated as CASSFGYSDQPQHF.

The table lists this clonotype with many counts. V usage is TRBV19 and J usage is TRBJ1-6, with 8 bases fitting TRBD1. V was clipped by 6 bases and J by 7 bases; unmatched bases: 8. Germline V gene lookup returns CDR1 LNHDA and CDR2 SQIVND (reference sequence). The CDR3 has 15 residues. CDR3 DNA: TGTGCCAGTAGACCAGCGGGACAGGAAAATTCACCCCTCCACTTT. Protein product: CASRPAGQENSPLHF.